This T cell receptor beta chain is drawn from a study of T cell responses to AZD1222 COVID-19 vaccine. Study findings and constraints: Spike-specific TCR depth and breadth grew after two AZD1222 doses. Sampled repertoires all dated from after the peak T cell response.

Regarding this clone: Its cognate antigen is unknown.

Assay used: immunoSEQ multiplex PCR; TCRdb lists only in-frame clones, some missing. The sample records approximately 99,000 clones, approximately 91% being singletons. This sequence was found in an adult who received the AZD1222 COVID-19 vaccine. The sample here was peripheral blood, taken 28 days after the second AZD1222 dose.

For the CDR3, the DNA is TGCGCCAGCAGCCCTCCAGGGAGGGTGACTGAAGCTTTCTTT. Translated, it gives CASSPPGRVTEAFF. The chain is built from TRBV4-1 and TRBJ1-1; D is perhaps TRBD1 (5 bases). CDR1 MGHRA and CDR2 YSYEKL come from the germline V gene. Trimming removed 4 bases from V and 5 bases from J, with 14 bases in between. This CDR3 has 14 amino acids.